The clone carrying this TCR beta chain was picked up a small number of times. What it binds is unknown. Germline values: CDR1 SGHVS, CDR2 FNYEAQ. Losses at the gene ends were 7 bases for V and 0 bases for J; bases not matched to a gene: 2. There are 14 residues in the CDR3. Though nominally healthy at sampling, donors likely had unrecorded immune exposures. Amplification used 60 Vbeta primers and 13 Jbeta primers. TCRdb's table, derived via immunoSEQ multiplex PCR, lists solely in-frame clones and lacks some. The sample yields approximately 90,000 clones, around four fifths seen once. This record belongs to a study of cytomegalovirus exposure and HLA in healthy donors. Study-wide points: An analysis was carried out at a later point. It showed that HLA-associated TCR beta chains were more clonally expanded than equally common non-associated chains.

The rearrangement uses TRBV7-6 and TRBJ2-2; 7 positions agree with TRBD1. The sample taken for sequencing was PBMCs. The sequence derives from a woman aged 40 to 50 in good health and CMV-seronegative. The CDR3 bases are TGTGCCAGCAAAGGGACAGCGAACACCGGGGAGCTGTTTTTT. Amino acid sequence: CASKGTANTGELFF.